Below, one T cell receptor beta chain is given with its context. This record comes from a study of blood T cell repertoires in COVID-19. Authors' processing steps: Estimated nucleated cell counts came from reference gene primer amplification. The protocol was immunoSEQ multiplex PCR, while the TCRdb copy is restricted to in-frame clones and leaves out a portion. V and J calls and clone size are given by that table; D and trimming were obtained from the DNA. The table has approximately 72,000 clones, more than 80% seen once. CDR1 is LGHDT, CDR2 YNNKEL, per germline (reference sequence). V dropped 1 base and J dropped 4 bases, with 14 bases sitting between them. The CDR3 is 16 residues long.

Sequenced input: peripheral blood. The V call is TRBV3-1 (or the pseudogene TRBV3-2), the J call TRBJ1-3, with D possibly being TRBD1 (5 bases). The clonotype comes from an elderly woman with active or convalescent COVID-19. CDR3 protein: CASSQVGGAAGNTIYF. CDR3 bases: TGTGCCAGCAGCCAAGTTGGCGGGGCAGCGGGAAACACCATATATTTT.